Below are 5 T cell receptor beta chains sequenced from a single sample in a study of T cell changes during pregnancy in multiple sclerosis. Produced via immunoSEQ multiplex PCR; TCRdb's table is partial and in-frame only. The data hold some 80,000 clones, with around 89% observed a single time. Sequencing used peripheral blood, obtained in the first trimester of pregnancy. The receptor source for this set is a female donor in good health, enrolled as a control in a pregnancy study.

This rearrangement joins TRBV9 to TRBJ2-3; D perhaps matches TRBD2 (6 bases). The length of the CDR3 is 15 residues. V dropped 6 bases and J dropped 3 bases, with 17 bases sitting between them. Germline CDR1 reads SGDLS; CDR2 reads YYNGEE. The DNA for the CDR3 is TGTGCCAGCATGCGGGGCATCGTCAGTACAGATACGCAGTATTTT. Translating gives CASMRGIVSTDTQYF.

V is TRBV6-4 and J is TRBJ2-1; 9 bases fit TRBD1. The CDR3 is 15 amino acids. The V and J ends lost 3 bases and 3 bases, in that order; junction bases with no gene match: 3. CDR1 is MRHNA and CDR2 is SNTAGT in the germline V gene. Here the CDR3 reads CASSERTGDYNEQFF. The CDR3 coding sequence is TGTGCCAGCAGTGAAAGGACAGGGGACTACAATGAGCAGTTCTTC.

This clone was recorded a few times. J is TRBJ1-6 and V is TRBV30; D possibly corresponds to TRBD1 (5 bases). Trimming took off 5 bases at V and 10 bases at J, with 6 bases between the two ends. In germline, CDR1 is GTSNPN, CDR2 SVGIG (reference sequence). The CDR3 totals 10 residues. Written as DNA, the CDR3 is TGTGCCTGGGGGGGGTCACCCCTCCACTTT. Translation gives CAWGGSPLHF.

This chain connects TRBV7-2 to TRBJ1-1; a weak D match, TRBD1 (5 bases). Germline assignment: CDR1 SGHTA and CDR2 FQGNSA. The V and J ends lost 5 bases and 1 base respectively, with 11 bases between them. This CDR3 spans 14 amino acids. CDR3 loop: CASSPPQANTEAFF. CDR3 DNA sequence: TGTGCCAGCAGCCCCCCACAGGCGAACACTGAAGCTTTCTTT.

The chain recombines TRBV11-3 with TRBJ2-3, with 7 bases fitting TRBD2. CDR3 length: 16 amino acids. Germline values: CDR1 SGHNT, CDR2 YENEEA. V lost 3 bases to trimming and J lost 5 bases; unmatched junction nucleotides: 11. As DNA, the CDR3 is TGTGCCAGCAGCTTGGGAAGCGGGGCCATTGGAGATACGCAGTATTTT. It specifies CASSLGSGAIGDTQYF. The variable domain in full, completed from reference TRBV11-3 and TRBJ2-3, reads EAGVVQSPRYKIIEKKQPVAFWCNPISGHNTLYWYLQNLGQGPELLIRYENEEAVDDSQLPKDRFSAERLKGVDSTLKIQPAELGDSAVYLCASSLGSGAIGDTQYFGPGTRLTVL.